The sequence of this T cell receptor beta chain was determined in a study of blood T cell repertoires in COVID-19. Background on the study: Researchers got acute and convalescent COVID-19 samples from the United States, Italy and Spain. Sample material is recorded as cDNA or gDNA derived from T cells, B-cell-depleted T cells, or PBMCs.

The CDR3 runs 12 residues. Trimming stripped 3 bases from V and 3 bases from J, with 6 bases between. Profiling relied on immunoSEQ multiplex PCR, and the TCRdb table lists in-frame clones only, not all of them. The profile shows some 58,000 clones, around 87% of them singletons. The sample was peripheral blood. The genes are TRBV12-3 or TRBV12-4 and TRBJ2-7; unclear D gene. The TCR originated in a man aged 50 to 59 with active COVID-19. CDR3 in DNA: TGTGCCAGCAGTTTGAGTATCTACGAGCAGTACTTC. It specifies CASSLSIYEQYF.